These 20 T cell receptor beta chains were sequenced from one sample in a study of T cells after yellow fever vaccination (dated by TCRdb to between 2018 and 2021). This specimen's treatment or condition label, interpreted: live attenuated yellow fever vaccine strain. Library generation was performed with 5' RACE. Sequenced on an Illumina HiSeq 2500. The public reads were run again by TCRdb, first through fastp at Q25 and then through MiXCR, and only productive beta chains were kept. Each entry is one CDR3 protein sequence, shown with its most common DNA and genes. Here the sample has 300,000 to 400,000 distinct CDR3 sequences; 8.7% occur a single time. The biggest ten clones account for around 17% of the sample. The sample was PBMCs, taken on the day of the first yellow fever vaccination. These receptors all come from a man aged 18 to 29 who received the YFV17D yellow fever vaccine.

This clonotype was counted a few times. The gene calls are TRBV6-5 and TRBJ2-1; no reliable D call. The V gene's germline CDR1 is MNHEY and CDR2 SVGAGI. There are 12 residues in the CDR3. The ends were cut back, 0 bases at V and 9 bases at J, with 6 bases in the middle. CDR3 residues: CASSYSRSEQFF. The CDR3 bases are TGTGCCAGCAGTTACTCAAGGAGTGAGCAGTTCTTC.

This clonotype came up many times. The genes are TRBV5-1 and TRBJ1-4, with D possibly being TRBD1 (6 bases). The CDR3 spans 14 residues. Germline values: CDR1 SGHRS, CDR2 YFSETQ. V lost 2 bases, J lost 4 bases, and 9 bases lay in between. The CDR3 DNA sequence: TGCGCCAGCAGCTTCGGACAGATTAATGAAAAACTGTTTTTT. It yields the protein CASSFGQINEKLFF. The full variable domain, rest sourced from reference TRBV5-1 and TRBJ1-4, is KAGVTQTPRYLIKTRGQQVTLSCSPISGHRSVSWYQQTPGQGLQFLFEYFSETQRNKGNFPGRFSGRQFSNSRSEMNVSTLELGDSALYLCASSFGQINEKLFFGSGTQLSVL.

Only a few counts were recorded for this clonotype. The CDR3 sequence: CATRVSLNQPQHF. CDR3 nucleotide sequence: TGTGCCACCAGGGTTTCCTTAAATCAGCCCCAGCATTTT. The chain is built from TRBV28 and TRBJ1-5, with D perhaps matching TRBD1 (5 bases). Between the trimmed V and J ends, which lost 10 bases and 4 bases, there was a span of 14 bases. The CDR3 is made up of 13 amino acids. Germline CDR1 MDHEN, CDR2 SYDVKM.

This clonotype turned up a few times. The V gene is TRBV4-2, the J gene TRBJ2-1, with D tentatively TRBD2 (6 bases). Germline-derived CDR1 and CDR2 are LGHNA and YNFKEQ. The CDR3 loop spans 18 amino acids. V lost 0 bases, J lost 0 bases, and 15 bases lay in between. The CDR3 reads CASSQDWGLKNSYNEQFF. CDR3 DNA sequence: TGTGCCAGCAGCCAAGATTGGGGACTGAAGAACTCCTACAATGAGCAGTTCTTC.

This chain uses TRBV12-3 or TRBV12-4 with TRBJ2-7; 7 bases are shared with TRBD1. CDR3 length: 12 amino acids. With 3 bases clipped from V and 7 bases from J, the junction kept 3 bases outside the gene matches. This CDR3 reads CASSLRGLEQYF. CDR3 bases: TGTGCCAGCAGTTTGAGGGGGCTAGAGCAGTACTTC.

The chain joins TRBV9 to TRBJ2-2; TRBD1 might be the D (6 bases). Per germline, CDR1 SGDLS and CDR2 YYNGEE. V dropped 0 bases and J dropped 9 bases, with 15 bases sitting between them. This CDR3 region has 15 residues. The CDR3 coding sequence is TGTGCCAGCAGCGTAGGGGACACGGGATTTTGGGAGCTGTTTTTT. Amino acids: CASSVGDTGFWELFF.

The chain couples TRBV5-1 to TRBJ2-1; D call uncertain. CDR1 and CDR2 (germline): SGHRS, YFSETQ. The CDR3 loop spans 13 amino acids. Trimming removed 4 bases from V and 5 bases from J, with 10 bases in between. As DNA, the CDR3 is TGCGCCAGCAGCGCCGTGAATAACAATGAGCAGTTCTTC. As protein: CASSAVNNNEQFF.

This clonotype came up many times. CDR3: CAWSPGGAADTQYF. The CDR3 DNA reads as TGTGCCTGGAGTCCAGGGGGCGCAGCAGATACGCAGTATTTT. The V and J genes are TRBV30 and TRBJ2-3; TRBD1 matches 8 bases. The CDR3 contains 14 residues. The V gene end was trimmed by 2 bases and the J gene end by 4 bases; junction bases not matched to a gene: 5. Germline assignment: CDR1 GTSNPN and CDR2 SVGIG (reference sequence).

The table lists this clonotype with a few counts. The chain combines TRBV24-1 with TRBJ1-1; D gene unclear. Looked up from germline, CDR1 is KGHDR and CDR2 is SFDVKD. CDR3 length equals 11 residues. Between the trimmed V and J ends, which lost 9 bases and 1 base, there was a span of 5 bases. The CDR3 DNA sequence: TGTGCCACCCGGGGGAACACTGAAGCTTTCTTT. This codes for CATRGNTEAFF.

This clonotype was seen many times. This sequence joins TRBV20-1 and TRBJ2-5; D is undetermined. Germline V gene data show CDR1 as DFQATT and CDR2 as SNEGSKA (reference sequence). The CDR3 spans 10 residues. The V and J ends lost 6 bases and 4 bases respectively, with 6 bases between them. CDR3: CSALGETQYF. The CDR3 bases are TGCAGTGCCCTTGGAGAGACCCAGTACTTC.

This clonotype was picked up a small number of times. The chain links TRBV19 to TRBJ2-5; D perhaps matches TRBD2 (7 bases). Germline V gene sequence: CDR1 LNHDA, CDR2 SQIVND (reference sequence). The CDR3 consists of 14 residues. The V and J ends lost 8 bases and 5 bases respectively, with 18 bases between them. The CDR3 region has the DNA TGTGCCAGTTTATTCGGGGGGCATGGGGAGACCCAGTACTTC. Translation gives CASLFGGHGETQYF.

In its sample, this clonotype was seen a few times. V gene TRBV4-1 combines with J gene TRBJ1-4; D uncertain. The CDR3 runs to 15 residues. Looked up from germline, CDR1 is MGHRA and CDR2 is YSYEKL. Trimming removed 0 bases from V and 5 bases from J, with 10 bases in between. The chain's CDR3 is CASSQDGLGNEKLFF. The CDR3 DNA sequence: TGCGCCAGCAGCCAAGATGGGTTAGGGAATGAAAAACTGTTTTTT.

This clonotype was seen a handful of times. The rearrangement joins TRBV3-1 to TRBJ2-6; D is uncertain. In germline, CDR1 is LGHDT, CDR2 YNNKEL (reference sequence). Trimming stripped 3 bases from V and 4 bases from J, with 10 bases between. This CDR3 region has 15 residues. In DNA form, the CDR3 reads TGTGCCAGCAGCCAGAACGCGAAGGGGGCCAACGTCCTGACTTTC. This encodes CASSQNAKGANVLTF.

This clonotype was found a few times. This chain connects TRBV6-2 or TRBV6-3 to TRBJ2-3; D remains unclear. With 5 bases removed from V and 2 bases from J, the gap between germline ends came to 11 bases. The CDR3 totals 14 residues. CDR1 and CDR2 (germline): MNHEY, SVGEGT. CDR3: CASSDRPNTDTQYF. The CDR3, as DNA: TGTGCCAGCAGTGACCGACCTAACACAGATACGCAGTATTTT.

Ten or more counts support this clonotype. This chain links TRBV20-1 with TRBJ2-2, with 8 bases lining up with TRBD2. Per the germline V gene, CDR1 is DFQATT and CDR2 is SNEGSKA (reference sequence). The CDR3 runs to 14 residues. J lost 3 bases, V lost 2 bases, and 2 bases had no gene match. In DNA form, the CDR3 reads TGCAGTGCTAGAAGTAGCGGGGACACCGGGGAGCTGTTTTTT. Translation: CSARSSGDTGELFF.

As for this clonotype: One end of the junction does not line up with germline, which may come from a read error. The CDR3 loop is CSTSDFVPGVGPPLYEQYF. CDR3 nucleotide sequence: TGTTCCACCAGTGATTTCGTCCCCGGGGTGGGACCTCCTCTCTACGAGCAGTACTTC. The V and J genes are TRBV24-1 and TRBJ2-7; D may be TRBD1 or TRBD2 (5 bases each). The length of the CDR3 is 19 residues. Germline CDR1 KGHDR, CDR2 SFDVKD.

The chain has TRBV29-1 and TRBJ2-3; unclear D gene. Germline CDR1 is SQVTM and CDR2 is ANQGSEA. Trimming stripped 7 bases from V and 4 bases from J, with 18 bases between. CDR3 length equals 14 residues. The CDR3: CSAEPGGLSDTQYF. The CDR3 DNA reads as TGCAGCGCCGAGCCGGGTGGGTTATCAGATACGCAGTATTTT.

This clonotype came up a few times. The chain has TRBV7-8 and TRBJ1-5; no definite D call. CDR1 SGHVS and CDR2 FQNEAQ come from the germline V gene. The CDR3 runs 16 residues. V was clipped by 4 bases and J by 4 bases, with 17 bases between them. The CDR3 is CASSSDLVGPNQPQHF. The DNA for the CDR3 is TGTGCCAGCAGCTCCGACTTGGTAGGGCCTAATCAGCCCCAGCATTTT.

CDR3 DNA: TGTGCCAGCAGCTCCACAGGGACTACTAATGAAAAACTGTTTTTT. Translating gives CASSSTGTTNEKLFF. The J gene is TRBJ1-4, the V gene TRBV7-9, with a weak D call TRBD1 (6 bases). Germline V gene data show CDR1 as SEHNR and CDR2 as FQNEAQ (reference sequence). V dropped 4 bases and J dropped 2 bases, with 11 bases sitting between them. The CDR3 totals 15 residues.

This clonotype was counted only a few times. The chain employs TRBV6-5 and TRBJ2-7, with 7 bases that match TRBD1. This CDR3 has 12 residues. Germline V gene lookup returns CDR1 MNHEY and CDR2 SVGAGI. Trimming cost V 4 bases and J 6 bases; bases outside gene matches: 3. The CDR3 loop reads CASSSTGFEQYF. CDR3 in DNA: TGTGCCAGCAGTTCGACAGGGTTCGAGCAGTACTTC.